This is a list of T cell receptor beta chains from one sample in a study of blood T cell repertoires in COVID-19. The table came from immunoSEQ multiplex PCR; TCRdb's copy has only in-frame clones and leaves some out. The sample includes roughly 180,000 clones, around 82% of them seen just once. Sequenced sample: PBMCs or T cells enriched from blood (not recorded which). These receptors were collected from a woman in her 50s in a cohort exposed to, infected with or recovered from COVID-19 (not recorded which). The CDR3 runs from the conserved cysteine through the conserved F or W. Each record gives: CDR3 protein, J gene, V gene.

CDR3: CASKPDSSSRGEQFF
J: TRBJ2-1
V: TRBV5-1

CDR3: CASSQDVLTDTQYF
J: TRBJ2-3
V: TRBV4-3

CDR3: CASIGFSAGNTIYF
J: TRBJ1-3
V: TRBV28

CDR3: CASSSPSGVAGNSYEQYF
J: TRBJ2-7
V: TRBV28

CDR3: CASSPGSGGQGEAFF
J: TRBJ1-1
V: TRBV7-2

CDR3: CASSERDRLYGYTF
J: TRBJ1-2
V: TRBV19

CDR3: CASSFGGVDTIYF
J: TRBJ1-3
V: TRBV28

CDR3: CASSQEGGRDSYEQYF
J: TRBJ2-7
V: TRBV4-2

CDR3: CASSLSSNYEQYF
J: TRBJ2-7
V: TRBV11-2

CDR3: CASCSLAGGSYEQYF
J: TRBJ2-7
V: TRBV6-5

CDR3: CASSLQGINIQYF
J: TRBJ2-4
V: TRBV12-3/TRBV12-4

CDR3: CASSPLAGGRNEQFF
J: TRBJ2-1
V: TRBV9

CDR3: CASHGSNQPQHF
J: TRBJ1-5
V: TRBV28

CDR3: CATGQGTNTGELFF
J: TRBJ2-2
V: TRBV19

CDR3: CASRTATSAGTQYF
J: TRBJ2-5
V: TRBV7-9

CDR3: CASTSRAGGTDTQYF
J: TRBJ2-3
V: TRBV2

CDR3: CASSEGQLINEQFF
J: TRBJ2-1
V: TRBV6-1

CDR3: CASRITGVDEKLFF
J: TRBJ1-4
V: TRBV19

CDR3: CSVRGLAGTGTDTQYF
J: TRBJ2-3
V: TRBV29-1

CDR3: CASSPRGFRASNQPQHF
J: TRBJ1-5
V: TRBV28

CDR3: CSASYPPVVWGTDQPQHF
J: TRBJ1-5
V: TRBV20-1